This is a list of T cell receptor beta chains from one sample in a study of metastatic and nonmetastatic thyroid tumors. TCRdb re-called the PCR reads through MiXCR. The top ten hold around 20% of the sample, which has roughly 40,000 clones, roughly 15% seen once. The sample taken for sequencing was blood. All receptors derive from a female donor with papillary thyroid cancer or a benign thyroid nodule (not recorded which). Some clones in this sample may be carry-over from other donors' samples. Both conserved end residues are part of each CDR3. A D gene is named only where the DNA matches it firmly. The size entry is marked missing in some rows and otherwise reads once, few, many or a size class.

TGTGCCAGCAGTCTATGGACAGGGGTTTCCACAGATACGCAGCATTTT,CASSLWTGVSTDTQHF,TRBJ1-5,TRBD1,TRBV12-3/TRBV12-4,few
TGTGCCAGAAGCCCCCTAAGAGCGGGGGTCTACGAGCAGTACTTC,CARSPLRAGVYEQYF,TRBJ2-7,TRBD2,TRBV27,few
TGTGCCAGTAGTATAGCGGGGGGCTCACGGGAGCAGTACTTC,CASSIAGGSREQYF,TRBJ2-7,-,TRBV19,many
TGCGCCAGCACCCCATGGGAGGGGGACTATGGCTACACCTTC,CASTPWEGDYGYTF,TRBJ1-2,-,TRBV4-1,many
TGCAGTGCTAGAGATCGGGGCAGGGCAAACACCGGGGAGCTGTTTTTT,CSARDRGRANTGELFF,TRBJ2-2,-,TRBV20-1,many
TGTGCCAGCAGGTCGGGACAGCGCACAAGTCAGCCCCAGCATTTT,CASRSGQRTSQPQHF,TRBJ1-5,TRBD1,TRBV6-2/TRBV6-3,many
TGTGCTAGCAGCCCTGGGACAGGGGGATTGGAGACCCAGTACTTC,CASSPGTGGLETQYF,TRBJ2-5,TRBD1,TRBV7-7,many
TGTGCCAGCAGCCCTTATAGCAATCAGCCCCAGCATTTT,CASSPYSNQPQHF,TRBJ1-5,-,TRBV11-2,-
TGTGCCAGCAGCCAAGCGAGCGCGAGCTCATTCACCGGGGAGCTGTTTTTT,CASSQASASSFTGELFF,TRBJ2-2,-,TRBV4-2,-
TGTGCCAGCAGCCCTAGGAGACAGAACACTGAAGCTTTCTTT,CASSPRRQNTEAFF,TRBJ1-1,-,TRBV7-8,many
TGTGCCAGCAGCATTAGCGGGACCCGCCTAGAGTTCTTC,CASSISGTRLEFF,TRBJ2-1,TRBD2,TRBV28,few
TGTGCCAGCAGTCAGGACAGGGGGCGAAGTGGCTACACCTTC,CASSQDRGRSGYTF,TRBJ1-2,TRBD1,TRBV6-1,many
TGTGCCAGCAGCCAAGATAGCACAAGGCTTAGAGCTTTCTTT,CASSQDSTRLRAFF,TRBJ1-1,-,TRBV14,many
TGTGCCAGTAGCCCGGGTGGCTCCTATAATTCACCCCTCCACTTT,CASSPGGSYNSPLHF,TRBJ1-6,-,TRBV19,many
TGCAGTGCTAGTAAGGAGGGGACGTGGAACACCGGGGAGCTGTTTTTT,CSASKEGTWNTGELFF,TRBJ2-2,-,TRBV20-1,once
TGCGCCAGCAGCTTAAAGGGGAACACTGACCCTTACTTT,CASSLKGNTDPYF,TRBJ1-1,-,TRBV5-1,-
TGTGCCAGCAGCCCCCCGACAGGGAATGCCAATGAGCAGTTCTTC,CASSPPTGNANEQFF,TRBJ2-1,TRBD1,TRBV6-1,many
TGTGCCAGCAGCCTAACCAATAGAAGGGCCCAGTACTTC,CASSLTNRRAQYF,TRBJ2-5,-,TRBV11-2,many
TGCAGTCCAGGGACGGACGGCGAGCAGTACTTC,CSPGTDGEQYF,TRBJ2-7,-,TRBV20-1,many
TGTGCCAGCAGTCCCCAGGCAGGGGGCAACTATGGCTACACCTTC,CASSPQAGGNYGYTF,TRBJ1-2,TRBD1,TRBV6-1,-
TGTGCCATCAGTCCCGGGGGAGGGGACACTGAAGCTTTCTTT,CAISPGGGDTEAFF,TRBJ1-1,-,TRBV10-3,many
TGTGCCAGCACCAGGGACAGCACCGGGGATGTGTTTTTT,CASTRDSTGDVFF,TRBJ2-2,TRBD1,TRBV6-1,-
TGCAGTGCTAGAGTTCCGGGGGGTGAGCAGTACTTC,CSARVPGGEQYF,TRBJ2-7,TRBD2,TRBV20-1,many
TGCGCCAGCAGCTTAGGTTTCAGTTCTGGCGCTTTCTTT,CASSLGFSSGAFF,TRBJ1-1,-,TRBV11-2,-
TGTGCCGGCCGGGACGGGAATCAGCCCCAGCATTTT,CAGRDGNQPQHF,TRBJ1-5,-,TRBV19,-
TGTGCCAGCAGCTTAGATTCGGATACGCAGTATTTT,CASSLDSDTQYF,TRBJ2-3,-,TRBV11-2,many
TGTGCCAGCCTACGGGACAGTGGGATAGTCCGGGGCTACACCTTC,CASLRDSGIVRGYTF,TRBJ1-2,TRBD1,TRBV28,few
TGTGCCAGCCGGCAGGCAGAAGCCGGCTCACCCCTCCACTTT,CASRQAEAGSPLHF,TRBJ1-6,-,TRBV28,medium-sized
TGTGCCAGCAGCGTAGAAGTGTACAATGAGCAGTTCTTC,CASSVEVYNEQFF,TRBJ2-1,-,TRBV9,many
TGTGCCAGCAGCTTTAGGAGCCCGGGTGGAGAGCAGTACTTC,CASSFRSPGGEQYF,TRBJ2-7,-,TRBV5-5,many
TGTGCCAGCAGTTTTAGCGGGAGACCCGATACGCAGTATTTT,CASSFSGRPDTQYF,TRBJ2-3,TRBD2,TRBV27,medium-sized
TGTGCCAGCATCCTTCGAGACAATGAGCAGTTCTTC,CASILRDNEQFF,TRBJ2-1,-,TRBV2,many
TGTGCCAGCACACCGACTAGCGGGAACACAGATACGCAGTATTTT,CASTPTSGNTDTQYF,TRBJ2-3,TRBD2,TRBV2,many
TGTGCCAGCAGTGAATACCCGATTGGTGCATGGTGCACAGAGACCCAGTACTTC,CASSEYPIGAWCTETQYF,TRBJ2-5,-,TRBV6-1,few
TGCGCCAGCAGGGGAACCTCAGATACGCAGTATTTT,CASRGTSDTQYF,TRBJ2-3,-,TRBV10-1,few
TGTGCCAGCTCACCTTCTTCGGACAGGGTCCATCAGTACTTC,CASSPSSDRVHQYF,TRBJ2-7,TRBD1,TRBV18,many
TGCGCCAGCAGCTTGGTCGCAGGGGACTACAATGAGCAGTTCTTC,CASSLVAGDYNEQFF,TRBJ2-1,-,TRBV5-1,many
TGTGCCAGCTCACCAACGGGGCCTTACAATGAGCAGTTCTTC,CASSPTGPYNEQFF,TRBJ2-1,-,TRBV18,many
TGCAGTGCTAGAGAAAGGACAGGAAATTCACCCCTCCACTTT,CSARERTGNSPLHF,TRBJ1-6,TRBD1,TRBV20-1,-
TGTGCCAGCAGTTCCCGAGCGGGAGGGTCCTACGAGCAGTACTTC,CASSSRAGGSYEQYF,TRBJ2-7,TRBD2,TRBV6-6,medium-sized
TGTGCCAGCAGCCCGAGGCTTAGACAGGATCGATATATATATAGCAATCAGCCCCAGCATTTT,CASSPRLRQDRYIYSNQPQHF,TRBJ1-5,-,TRBV3-1,once
TGTGCCAGCGGGGGGGACAGGGGATCACCCCTCCACTTT,CASGGDRGSPLHF,TRBJ1-6,TRBD1,TRBV28,-
TGTGCCATCCTATGGGACAGGAATCGAAATGAGCAGTTCTTC,CAILWDRNRNEQFF,TRBJ2-1,TRBD1,TRBV6-1,few
TGCAGCGTTGAGCTTAGCTCCTACGAGCAGTACTTC,CSVELSSYEQYF,TRBJ2-7,-,TRBV29-1,many
TGCAGCGTTGAAGCCGTCACCGAGGCGGGGCAAGAGACCCAGTACTTC,CSVEAVTEAGQETQYF,TRBJ2-5,-,TRBV29-1,many
TGCGCCAGCAGCTTTACGGGGGACGAGCAGTACTTC,CASSFTGDEQYF,TRBJ2-7,-,TRBV5-1,-
TGTGCCAGCAGGACTAGCGGGAGTACCAATGAGCAGTTCTTC,CASRTSGSTNEQFF,TRBJ2-1,TRBD2,TRBV28,few
TGTGCCAGCAAAAAAGCGGGGGGCACCTACGAGCAGTACTTC,CASKKAGGTYEQYF,TRBJ2-7,TRBD2,TRBV2,many
TGTGCCAGCATAACGGACTCCGTGAGGGAAGCTTTCTTT,CASITDSVREAFF,TRBJ1-1,-,TRBV6-1,many
TGTGCCACCAGTGATTTAAGTGAGAATAACTATGGCTACACCTTC,CATSDLSENNYGYTF,TRBJ1-2,-,TRBV24-1,many
TGCAGCTTGGGGGGGCCAGAGACCCAGTACTTC,CSLGGPETQYF,TRBJ2-5,-,TRBV29-1,few
TGTACCAGCAGAGGACTAGCGGCAGATACGCAGTATTTT,CTSRGLAADTQYF,TRBJ2-3,TRBD2,TRBV12-3/TRBV12-4,few
TGTGCCAGCAGCTTGCACCGGGGAAACACCATATATTTT,CASSLHRGNTIYF,TRBJ1-3,-,TRBV5-6,many
TGTGCCTGGAGTGGGGGTGGGACTAGCGGTTCCTACGAGCAGTACTTC,CAWSGGGTSGSYEQYF,TRBJ2-7,TRBD2,TRBV30,many
TGTGCCAGCAGTTCCCCCGCCGACTCTGGAAACACCATATATTTT,CASSSPADSGNTIYF,TRBJ1-3,-,TRBV6-2/TRBV6-3,few